This T cell receptor (beta chain) was captured by sequencing in a study of CD8 T cells in Susac syndrome. An amount of RNA that ranged from 0.5 to 1 ug was reverse transcribed with random hexamers. With immunoSEQ multiplex PCR, TCR beta CDR3 was amplified across 54 Vbeta and 13 Jbeta. From the immunoSEQ multiplex PCR reads, TCRdb called clonotypes with MiXCR, one entry per CDR3 protein. The sample holds approximately 110,000 distinct CDR3 sequences, about 94% seen once. TCR beta sequencing covered blood CD8+ and CD4+ T cells. Healthy donors formed controls matched for age and sex. Germline CDR1 and CDR2: SGHNT and YYREEE (reference sequence). CDR3 size: 13 residues. Trimming shortened V by 1 base and J by 6 bases, and 8 bases separated the two germline ends. This clonotype was recorded only once. Its antigen is not identified. Overall study results and limits: An acknowledgment was made by the study that its TCR sequencing and HLA analysis involved relatively few individuals.

This TCR came from a human donor in good health. Source material: CD4+ T cells from PBMCs. V gene TRBV5-4 combines with J gene TRBJ1-5, with D unresolved. CDR3 loop: CASSLNGVQPQHF. Written as DNA, the CDR3 is TGTGCCAGCAGCTTGAACGGGGTTCAGCCCCAGCATTTT.